Shown below are 16 T cell receptor beta chains from a single sample sequenced in a study of long-term antiretroviral therapy in people with HIV. The assay used was immunoSEQ (version v3.0), run at survey level. Clones were read by immunoSEQ multiplex PCR, and TCRdb kept only the in-frame ones, dropping some. The sample lists tens of thousands of clones, about 95% occurring once. Sequences were derived from unsorted PBMCs, sampled 3.7 years after starting antiretroviral therapy. The receptors come from a woman aged 50 to 65 with HIV.

The V call is TRBV5-1, the J call TRBJ2-3; no clear D. The germline V and J ends were trimmed by 4 bases and 0 bases, with 3 bases remaining between them. The CDR3 contains 12 residues. Germline V gene sequence: CDR1 SGHRS, CDR2 YFSETQ. In nucleotides, the CDR3 is TGCGCCAGCAGCCCGAGCACAGATACGCAGTATTTT. Its protein product is CASSPSTDTQYF.

The genes are TRBV6-5 and TRBJ2-2, with unresolved D. Deletions cut 9 bases from V and 5 bases from J, with 4 bases between. The CDR3 covers 10 residues. In germline, CDR1 is MNHEY, CDR2 SVGAGI. The DNA for the CDR3 is TGTGCCAGGGGGACCGGGGAGCTGTTTTTT. This codes for CARGTGELFF.

The rearrangement uses TRBV5-1 and TRBJ2-7; D ambiguous. The CDR3 length is 13 residues. Germline V CDR1 and CDR2: SGHRS, YFSETQ. V was trimmed by 3 bases and J by 3 bases, leaving 10 bases between them. In DNA form, the CDR3 reads TGCGCCAGCAGCTCACGACCCAGCTACGAGCAGTACTTC. It specifies CASSSRPSYEQYF.

This chain uses TRBV7-2 with TRBJ2-2, with D possibly being TRBD2 (5 bases). The CDR3 spans 14 residues. The V end lost 5 bases, the J end lost 5 bases, and 12 bases lay between the germline ends. Germline CDR1 reads SGHTA; CDR2 reads FQGNSA. The CDR3 loop is CASSQILGTGELFF. CDR3 sequence (DNA): TGTGCCAGCAGCCAAATACTAGGGACCGGGGAGCTGTTTTTT. The variable domain in full, with the rest retrieved from reference TRBV7-2 and TRBJ2-2, is GAGVSQSPSNKVTEKGKDVELRCDPISGHTALYWYRQSLGQGLEFLIYFQGNSAPDKSGLPSDRFSAERTGGSVSTLTIQRTQQEDSAVYLCASSQILGTGELFFGEGSRLTVL.

CDR3 region: CASSGTGGPVPLHF. Here the CDR3 DNA reads TGTGCCAGCAGTGGGACAGGGGGACCGGTTCCCCTCCACTTT. This chain connects TRBV25-1 to TRBJ1-6; 10 nucleotides match TRBD1. With V trimmed by 4 bases and J by 13 bases, 7 bases remained unmatched. This CDR3 has 14 residues. Looked up from germline, CDR1 is MGHDK and CDR2 is SYGVNS.

The J gene is TRBJ2-1, the V gene TRBV2; D may be TRBD1 or TRBD2 (5 bases each). The germline CDR1 and CDR2 sequences are SNHLY and FYNNEI. The length of the CDR3 is 15 residues. V was clipped by 10 bases and J by 0 bases, with 16 bases between them. The chain's CDR3 is CATGRDRSSYNEQFF. The CDR3 DNA sequence: TGTGCCACCGGCCGGGACCGGAGCTCCTACAATGAGCAGTTCTTC.

The chain is built from TRBV30 and TRBJ1-1; D gene uncertain. CDR3 length: 12 amino acids. Between the trimmed V and J ends, which lost 3 bases and 2 bases, there was a span of 7 bases. Germline V gene data show CDR1 as GTSNPN and CDR2 as SVGIG (reference sequence). The CDR3 bases are TGTGCCTGGAGGCAGGCTAACACTGAAGCTTTCTTT. Encoded protein: CAWRQANTEAFF.

The chain has TRBV9 and TRBJ1-1; weak D call: TRBD1 (6 bases). V was shortened by 4 bases and J by 7 bases, with 20 bases between the two germline ends. Germline V lookup: CDR1 SGDLS, CDR2 YYNGEE. The CDR3 has 15 residues. CDR3 DNA: TGTGCCAGCAGCTACACCGATGTCGCAGGGGATGAAGCTTTCTTT. Its translation is CASSYTDVAGDEAFF.

The V call is TRBV5-1, the J call TRBJ2-3; tentatively, D is TRBD2 (5 bases). This CDR3 is 15 amino acids long. Germline lookup yields CDR1 SGHRS and CDR2 YFSETQ. The V end was cut by 0 bases, the J end by 3 bases, with 11 bases between. CDR3 sequence (DNA): TGCGCCAGCAGCTTGGCTACTAGTGGGACAGATACGCAGTATTTT. Translation: CASSLATSGTDTQYF.

The chain couples TRBV6-5 to TRBJ2-2; the D is unclear. V gave up 6 bases and J gave up 0 bases, with 5 bases separating them. The CDR3 contains 13 residues. Germline V lookup: CDR1 MNHEY, CDR2 SVGAGI. The CDR3 loop is CASRLTNTGELFF. In DNA, the CDR3 is TGTGCCAGCAGGCTGACGAACACCGGGGAGCTGTTTTTT.

The rearrangement links TRBV6-1 to TRBJ2-1; tentatively, D is TRBD2 (5 bases). V lost 3 bases and J lost 7, with 16 bases in between. The CDR3 spans 15 residues. Germline values: CDR1 MNHNS, CDR2 SASEGT. The CDR3 spells CASSDWRIAGNEQFF. CDR3 bases: TGTGCCAGCAGTGATTGGAGGATAGCTGGAAATGAGCAGTTCTTC.

The V gene is TRBV9, the J gene TRBJ1-6; D remains unclear. Germline V CDR1 and CDR2: SGDLS, YYNGEE. The CDR3 consists of 12 residues. The germline V and J ends were trimmed by 5 bases and 7 bases, with 7 bases remaining between them. The CDR3 loop reads CASRTGNSPLHF. For the CDR3, the DNA is TGTGCCAGCAGGACCGGGAATTCACCCCTCCACTTT.

CDR3 bases: TGTGCCAGCAGCCATGGTTCTGGCGAGACCCAGTACTTC. Its protein product is CASSHGSGETQYF. This sequence joins TRBV7-9 and TRBJ2-5, with unresolved D. V shed 5 bases and J shed 5 bases, with 12 bases lying between them. The CDR3 is 13 residues long. Germline V gives CDR1 SEHNR, CDR2 FQNEAQ (reference sequence).

The rearrangement joins TRBV6-6 to TRBJ2-7; D tentatively reads TRBD1 or TRBD2 (5 bases each). CDR3 size: 11 residues. The ends were cut back, 11 bases at V and 4 bases at J, with 12 bases in the middle. CDR1 MNHNY and CDR2 SVGAGI come from the germline V gene (reference sequence). The CDR3 region is CASQRGYEQYF. The DNA of the CDR3 is TGTGCCTCCCAGAGGGGATACGAGCAGTACTTC.

The gene calls are TRBV7-2 and TRBJ1-2; D not resolved. V was clipped by 1 base and J by 6 bases, with 12 bases between them. Germline V gene data show CDR1 as SGHTA and CDR2 as FQGNSA. The CDR3 covers 14 residues. DNA of the CDR3: TGTGCCAGCAGCTTAGTAGGTAGGAATGATGGCTACACCTTC. Protein product: CASSLVGRNDGYTF.

The chain has TRBV4-1 and TRBJ2-7; 7 bases agree with TRBD1. Germline CDR1 is MGHRA and CDR2 is YSYEKL. The CDR3 totals 17 residues. The V gene end was trimmed by 0 bases and the J gene end by 3 bases; junction bases not matched to a gene: 11. CDR3 protein: CASSQDKFGQVGYEQYF. The CDR3 DNA is TGCGCCAGCAGCCAAGATAAGTTTGGACAGGTGGGCTACGAGCAGTACTTC.